The rows below give T cell receptor beta chains drawn from one sample of a study of control samples from healthy donors and cancer patients. Here immunoSEQ multiplex PCR was the method, and the copy in TCRdb shows in-frame clones only, minus some. There are around 130,000 clones in the sample; 90% to 95% occur only once, and around 1.6% lies in the top ten. Input material: PBMCs. The receptors stem from a man in his forties or fifties with head and neck cancer. Each CDR3 is given with its conserved first and last residue. D genes are given only for firm matches. For some rows the clone size is stated as once, few or many, or as a class when expanded; others skip it.

d_call	clone_size	v_call	j_call	cdr3_nt	cdr3_aa
NA	NA	TRBV6-1	TRBJ1-1	TGTGCCAGCAGTGAATCGGCAGGGCATCACGCTTTCTTT	CASSESAGHHAFF
TRBD2	NA	TRBV5-1	TRBJ2-7	TGCGCCAGCAGCCGGGGACTAGCGCTCTACGAGCAGTACTTC	CASSRGLALYEQYF
NA	NA	TRBV7-3	TRBJ2-1	TGTGCCAGCAGCTTAACGGCGCGGGGAAACAATGAGCAGTTCTTC	CASSLTARGNNEQFF
NA	NA	TRBV3-1/TRBV3-2	TRBJ1-5	TGTGCCAGCAGCCAGTCGGTGGGGCTTCAGCCCCAGCATTTT	CASSQSVGLQPQHF
NA	NA	TRBV3-1/TRBV3-2	TRBJ2-2	TGTGCCAGCAGCCAAGTCAGGCCAGGGGAGCTGTTTTTT	CASSQVRPGELFF
NA	NA	TRBV29-1	TRBJ2-7	TGCAGCGGAAGCGTAGGGTACGAGCAGTACTTC	CSGSVGYEQYF
NA	NA	TRBV11-2	TRBJ2-2	TGTGCCAGCAGCCCTGGGACCGTCAACTTCGGGGAGCTGTTTTTT	CASSPGTVNFGELFF
NA	once	TRBV30	TRBJ1-6	TGTGCCTGGAGTGAGTGGTCACGATCACCCCTCCACTTT	CAWSEWSRSPLHF
NA	NA	TRBV5-1	TRBJ1-3	TGCGCCAGCAGCTTGTCATTCGACTCTGGAAACACCATATATTTT	CASSLSFDSGNTIYF
NA	NA	TRBV6-6	TRBJ2-6	TGTGCCAGCAGACAGGCGCACTCTGGGGCCAACGTCCTGACTTTC	CASRQAHSGANVLTF
NA	NA	TRBV24-1	TRBJ2-3	TGTGCCACCAGTGCGGGGGCAGATACGCAGTATTTT	CATSAGADTQYF
NA	NA	TRBV28	TRBJ1-6	TGTGCCAGCATCTACCTCGGACAGAGTAATTCACCCCTCCACTTT	CASIYLGQSNSPLHF
TRBD1	NA	TRBV19	TRBJ1-5	TGTGCCAGTAGGTATATTCAGCCCCGGACAGGGGTTGGTCAGCCCCAGCATTTT	CASRYIQPRTGVGQPQHF
NA	NA	TRBV9	TRBJ1-1	TGTGCCAGCAGCCCTGGAAACGCCCCGGACACTGAAGCTTTCTTT	CASSPGNAPDTEAFF
NA	NA	TRBV6-2/TRBV6-3	TRBJ2-1	TGTGCCAGCAGCCTCGGGACTCCTGGCTACAATGAGCAGTTCTTC	CASSLGTPGYNEQFF
NA	once	TRBV5-1	TRBJ2-7	TGCGCCAGCAGCTTGGCCGGGGAGTACGAGCAGTACTTC	CASSLAGEYEQYF
NA	NA	TRBV19	TRBJ1-5	TGTGCCAGTAGTAACTCTGGCAGAAAGAGAAATCAGCCCCAGCATTTT	CASSNSGRKRNQPQHF
NA	NA	TRBV4-2	TRBJ2-2	TGTGCCAGCAGCCAAGACCGCCGGACACCCCTATCCGGGGAGCTGTTTTTT	CASSQDRRTPLSGELFF
TRBD1	NA	TRBV4-2	TRBJ2-5	TGTGCCAGCAGCCAAGTGGGGGGACAGGGGGCCAGGGAGACCCAGTACTTC	CASSQVGGQGARETQYF
NA	once	TRBV24-1	TRBJ1-5	TGTGCCACCAGCGACCCAGGGGCCCCCGAGAGTCCCCAGCATTTT	CATSDPGAPESPQHF
NA	NA	TRBV29-1	TRBJ1-5	TGCAGCGTTCTGGAGCGAGGGGACGGGATAAATCAGCCCCAGCATTTT	CSVLERGDGINQPQHF
TRBD1	once	TRBV7-9	TRBJ2-7	TGTGCCAGCAGCTTGGCAGGGGGTCCTTTGGACGAGCAGTACTTC	CASSLAGGPLDEQYF
TRBD1	NA	TRBV7-9	TRBJ1-1	TGTGCCGGGCAGATACAGGGGTACACTGAAGCTTTCTTT	CAGQIQGYTEAFF
TRBD2	NA	TRBV19	TRBJ2-1	TGTGCCAGTAGTCCTCCGGGACTAGCGATGTATGAGCAGTTCTTC	CASSPPGLAMYEQFF
TRBD2	NA	TRBV5-1	TRBJ2-5	TGCGCCAGCAGCTTCTTGCCAGCGGGGGCGTACCAAGAGACCCAGTACTTC	CASSFLPAGAYQETQYF
NA	NA	TRBV6-5	TRBJ1-1	TGTGCCAGCAGACGGACATCCAAGGGGAACACTGAAGCTTTCTTT	CASRRTSKGNTEAFF
TRBD2	NA	TRBV7-2	TRBJ2-5	TGTGCCAGCAGCCGCGGCCAAGGGACTAGCGGGGGCCACTGGACCCAGTACTTC	CASSRGQGTSGGHWTQYF
TRBD1	NA	TRBV28	TRBJ1-6	TGTGCCAGCAGTTTAGCGGGACAGCCGCGGCCCAATTCACCCCTCCACTTT	CASSLAGQPRPNSPLHF
NA	NA	TRBV5-4	TRBJ2-7	TGTGCCAGCAGCTTGGATAGCGGCGAGCAGTACTTC	CASSLDSGEQYF
NA	NA	TRBV25-1	TRBJ2-1	TGTGCCAGCAGTGACCGGGACTCGAGCTCCTACAATGAGCAGTTCTTC	CASSDRDSSSYNEQFF
NA	NA	TRBV23-1	TRBJ2-7	TGCGCCAGCAGTCCCACTACCGTTTACGAGCAGTACTTC	CASSPTTVYEQYF
NA	NA	TRBV24-1	TRBJ2-3	TGTGCCACCAGTGATTCAGCTAGCTCGGATACGCAGTATTTT	CATSDSASSDTQYF
NA	NA	TRBV27	TRBJ1-5	TGTGCCAGCAGTTTATGGGTAAATCAGCCCCAGCATTTT	CASSLWVNQPQHF
NA	NA	TRBV18	TRBJ1-6	TGTGCCAGCTCTGTTGTCAGGGATAGCTCCTATAATTCACCCCTCCACTTT	CASSVVRDSSYNSPLHF
TRBD2	NA	TRBV5-1	TRBJ2-3	TGCGCCAGCAGCTTCTTCTCTAGCGGGGGGACTAGCACAGATACGCAGTATTTT	CASSFFSSGGTSTDTQYF
NA	NA	TRBV19	TRBJ1-1	TGTGCCAGTAGTCCCGGGGGGGGGAACACTGAAGCTTTCTTT	CASSPGGGNTEAFF
NA	once	TRBV3-1/TRBV3-2	TRBJ1-2	TGTGCCAGCAGCCAAGTTCCGGACAACTATGGCTACACCTTC	CASSQVPDNYGYTF
NA	NA	TRBV28	TRBJ2-5	TGTGCCAGCAGCCAACGGGACTACCAAGAGACCCAGTACTTC	CASSQRDYQETQYF
NA	NA	TRBV5-8	TRBJ1-1	TGTGCCAGCAGCTTGACCCCGAAAGGCACTGAAGCTTTCTTT	CASSLTPKGTEAFF
NA	once	TRBV28	TRBJ1-1	TGTGCCAGCCATTCGGAGGGGCGGAATGAAGCTTTCTTT	CASHSEGRNEAFF
NA	NA	TRBV14	TRBJ2-2	TGTGCCAGCAGCCAAGCGCTCTACAGGACCGAGCGAGGCACCGGGGAGCTGTTTTTT	CASSQALYRTERGTGELFF
NA	NA	TRBV7-2	TRBJ2-1	TGTGCCAGCAGCGAAGGGAGCTCCTACAATGAGCAGTTCTTC	CASSEGSSYNEQFF
NA	NA	TRBV20-1	TRBJ2-5	TGCAGTGCTTTGGGGGAGACCCAGTACTTC	CSALGETQYF
TRBD1	NA	TRBV5-4	TRBJ2-7	TGTGCCAGCAGCCCCGCTGCCGGACAGGGCCGGGACGAGCAGTACTTC	CASSPAAGQGRDEQYF
NA	NA	TRBV30	TRBJ1-1	TGTGCCTGGCCTGTCGAACAGGGAGCAAAGGTTCTCCCAGGTCCGAACACTGAAGCTTTCTTT	CAWPVEQGAKVLPGPNTEAFF
NA	NA	TRBV25-1	TRBJ2-2	TGTGCCAGCAGTGACAGGAACACCGGGGAGCTGTTTTTT	CASSDRNTGELFF
TRBD2	NA	TRBV11-2	TRBJ2-5	TGTGCCAGCAGCTTAGACGTTAGCGGGGGGGCCCGAGAGACCCAGTACTTC	CASSLDVSGGARETQYF
NA	NA	TRBV6-5	TRBJ1-6	TGTGCCAGCAGTTACGGGGGGATCTATAATTCACCCCTCCACTTT	CASSYGGIYNSPLHF
NA	NA	TRBV6-5	TRBJ1-2	TGTGCCAGCAGTTACGATCGGGGCCATAACTATGGCTACACCTTC	CASSYDRGHNYGYTF
NA	NA	TRBV4-1	TRBJ2-7	TGCGCCAGCAGTCAAGAATCTCGGCACTTCTACGAGCAGTACTTC	CASSQESRHFYEQYF
TRBD2	once	TRBV7-3	TRBJ2-1	TGTGCCAGCAGCTTAACGAGGCTAGCGGGGGGAAACTCCTACAATGAGCAGTTCTTC	CASSLTRLAGGNSYNEQFF
NA	NA	TRBV2	TRBJ2-1	TGTGCCAGCATTCGAGCGCAGAGCTCCTACAATGAGCAGTTCTTC	CASIRAQSSYNEQFF
NA	NA	TRBV13	TRBJ2-6	TGTGCCAGCAGCTTAGGAGCTTCTTCGACTGGGGCCAACGTCCTGACTTTC	CASSLGASSTGANVLTF
NA	few	TRBV18	TRBJ1-2	TGTGCCAGCTCACCACCCACTTTATCAGACAGTTATAACTATGGCTACACCTTC	CASSPPTLSDSYNYGYTF
TRBD1	NA	TRBV6-5	TRBJ1-5	TGTGCCAGCGAAAGAACAGGGGGAAGTCAGCCCCAGCATTTT	CASERTGGSQPQHF
TRBD1	NA	TRBV5-4	TRBJ2-3	TGTGCCAGCAGTTCCACAGGGGCAGATACGCAGTATTTT	CASSSTGADTQYF